This T cell receptor beta chain was sequenced for a study of blood T cell repertoires in COVID-19. Study details: Samples representing acute and convalescent COVID-19 were sourced from the United States, Italy and Spain. The analysed material was cDNA or gDNA that came from T cells, B-cell-depleted T cells, or PBMCs.

Profiled with immunoSEQ multiplex PCR; TCRdb holds only in-frame clones, not every one. This sample carries 30,000 to 45,000 clones, almost 90% of them seen once, and the ten largest clones take approximately 5%. V dropped 5 bases and J dropped 1; count of bases not matched to a gene: 4. From germline, CDR1 is SGHVS and CDR2 FQNEAQ. The CDR3 is 16 amino acids. Sequencing was performed on peripheral blood. The receptor comes from a woman in her 70s with active COVID-19. This rearrangement joins TRBV7-8 to TRBJ2-2, with TRBD2 matching 10 bases. CDR3 in amino acids: CASSPLAGGNTGELFF. In nucleotides, the CDR3 is TGTGCCAGCAGCCCGTTAGCGGGGGGGAACACCGGGGAGCTGTTTTTT. Variable domain in full (rest from reference TRBV7-8 and TRBJ2-2): GAGVSQSPRYKVAKRGQDVALRCDPISGHVSLFWYQQALGQGPEFLTYFQNEAQLDKSGLPSDRFFAERPEGSVSTLKIQRTQQEDSAVYLCASSPLAGGNTGELFFGEGSRLTVL.